This T cell receptor beta chain is from a study of cytomegalovirus exposure and HLA in healthy donors. The CDR3 length is 15 residues. The V and J ends lost 0 bases and 3 bases, in that order; junction bases with no gene match: 5. Germline V gene sequence: CDR1 SGHNT, CDR2 YYREEE (reference sequence). Both 60 Vbeta primers and 13 Jbeta primers went into the PCR. Data came from immunoSEQ multiplex PCR; TCRdb stores just in-frame clones and leaves some out. The top ten hold approximately 0.51% of the sample, which has around 180,000 clones, approximately 80% seen once. This clonotype was obtained from a woman between 45 and 65 years old in good health and CMV-seronegative. Sequences were obtained from PBMCs. The chain carries TRBV5-4 and TRBJ2-5, with 7 bases aligning to TRBD1. The CDR3 here is CASSLGPGQKETQYF. CDR3 DNA sequence: TGTGCCAGCAGCTTGGGACCGGGACAGAAAGAGACCCAGTACTTC.